This TCR beta chain was identified in a study of shared clonotypes between healthy human individuals. On the study more broadly: CD8 memory received one plate per donor, CD8 naive two, CD4 memory three and CD4 naive three.

Germline V gives CDR1 SNHLY, CDR2 FYNNEI. The CDR3 consists of 14 residues. Trimming left V 4 bases short and J 4 bases short, with 13 bases between. Method: immunoSEQ multiplex PCR; TCRdb's copy keeps in-frame clones and lacks some. This repertoire shows roughly 2 million clones, under 97% found once; its top ten account for approximately 0.13%. The TCR sequence derives from a man between 18 and 29 years old in good health. The chain employs TRBV2 and TRBJ1-1; maybe TRBD1 (6 bases). Sequenced material: naive CD4+ T cells sorted from blood. Subset given: CD45RA+ positively selected. This CDR3 is CASSGQVPGTEAFF. CDR3 in DNA: TGTGCCAGCAGTGGACAGGTCCCGGGCACTGAAGCTTTCTTT. The full variable domain, its missing parts supplied by reference TRBV2 and TRBJ1-1, is EPEVTQTPSHQVTQMGQEVILRCVPISNHLYFYWYRQILGQKVEFLVSFYNNEISEKSEIFDDQFSVERPDGSNFTLKIRSTKLEDSAMYFCASSGQVPGTEAFFGQGTRLTVV.